This T cell receptor beta chain was identified in a study of blood T cell repertoires in COVID-19 (dated by TCRdb to the early 2020s). General notes on the study: Collaborator samples came from the United States, Italy and Spain and covered acute and convalescent phases of COVID-19. The prospective study material was composed of cDNA or gDNA derived from T cells, B-cell-depleted T cells, or PBMCs. Deeply sampled blood TCRbeta repertoires from subjects exposed to, actively infected with, or recovered from COVID-19 were included in the dataset. The repertoires were made available in a free public database intended to serve as a resource for research on the immune response to SARS-CoV-2. The samples were drawn from the first 160 participants of the ongoing ImmuneRACE study and from over a thousand subjects provided by 6 global collaborators. Sample metadata almost always included a de-identified subject ID, COVID-19 status, age in years and sex. Where available, HLA class I and class II types were obtained from metadata supplied by the sample provider rather than from assay-based typing.

Each collaborating institution followed its own protocols to collect whole blood in K2EDTA tubes. For TCRbeta analysis, collaborators shipped samples in one of three forms: frozen whole blood, isolated PBMCs, or DNA extracted from either of those sample types. Comment on this clone: The clone's antigen remains unknown. No per-base quality is available; no much larger clone lies one base away.

The immunoSEQ Assay, a bias-controlled multiplex PCR, was used to amplify TCRbeta CDR3 regions from genomic DNA. Regarding the original processing steps: Nucleated cell counts per sample were estimated from amplification of reference gene primers within the assay. To quantify the absolute abundance of each unique TCRbeta CDR3 rearrangement, sequence reads were collapsed and filtered. For each sample, productive Simpson clonality was calculated by taking the square root of Simpson's diversity index across productive rearrangements. TCRdb carries this immuneACCESS record with in-frame sequences only. Its versions omit some clonotypes, under half of them owing to an unresolved V gene in the studies checked, with the rest unexplained. The DNA gave D and trimming, while V, J and clone size come from that table. Within this sample are just over 150,000 clones, with almost 85% of them counted one time only. The top ten clonotypes cover 22% of the sample.

The investigation overall reported the following: The quantity of clinical and demographic metadata differed by source and by participant and was supplied without curation.

The sequence derives from a woman older than 75 with acute or convalescent COVID-19. Specimen: peripheral blood.

The DNA reads TGTGCCAGCTCTTCGGGAGGGGGCGTAATATCCCACGAGCAGTACTTC. Its translation is CASSSGGGVISHEQYF. The rearranged segments are TRBV18 and TRBJ2-7; the D gene is perhaps TRBD2, on 8 matching bases. Via the germline V gene, CDR1 is KGHSH and CDR2 LQKENI. V is cut by 6 bases and J by 5 bases, and the space between the germline ends is 23 bases. The CDR3 sequence holds 16 residues, the cysteine and phenylalanine included. Just CDR3 DNA is preserved here, 48 bases in frame from base 1.